This entry describes one TCR beta chain. The sample is drawn from a study of control samples from healthy donors and cancer patients. Germline-derived CDR1 and CDR2 are SGHRS and YFSETQ. The CDR3 covers 15 residues. The ends were cut back, 4 bases at V and 6 bases at J, with 17 bases in the middle. Repertoires were generated with immunoSEQ multiplex PCR, while TCRdb's copy carries only in-frame clones and drops some. The sample includes tens of thousands of clones, more than 70% seen only once; the top ten take approximately 5.1%. Sequenced material: blood. The source of this sequence is a woman aged 45-60 years in good health. The chain is built from TRBV5-1 and TRBJ2-1; weak D call: TRBD2 (7 bases). This chain's CDR3 is CASSETRGAVNEQFF. DNA for the CDR3: TGCGCCAGCAGCGAGACACGGGGGGCGGTCAATGAGCAGTTCTTC.